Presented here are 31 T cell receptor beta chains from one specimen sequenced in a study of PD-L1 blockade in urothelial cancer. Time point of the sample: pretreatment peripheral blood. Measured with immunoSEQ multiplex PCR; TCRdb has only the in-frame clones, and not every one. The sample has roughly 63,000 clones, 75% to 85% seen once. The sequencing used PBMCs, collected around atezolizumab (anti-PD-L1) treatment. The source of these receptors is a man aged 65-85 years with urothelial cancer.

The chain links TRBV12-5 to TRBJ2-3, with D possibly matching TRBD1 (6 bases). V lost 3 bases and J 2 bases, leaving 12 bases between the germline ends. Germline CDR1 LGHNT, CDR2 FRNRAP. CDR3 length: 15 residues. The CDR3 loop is CASGFTRGYTDTQYF. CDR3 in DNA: TGTGCTAGTGGTTTTACCAGGGGCTACACAGATACGCAGTATTTT.

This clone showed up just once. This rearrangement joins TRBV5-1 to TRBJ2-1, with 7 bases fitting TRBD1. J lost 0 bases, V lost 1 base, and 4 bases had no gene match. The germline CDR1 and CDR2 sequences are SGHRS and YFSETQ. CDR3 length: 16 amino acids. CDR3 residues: CASSLTGQSSYNEQFF. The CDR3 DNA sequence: TGCGCCAGCAGCTTGACGGGACAGAGCTCCTACAATGAGCAGTTCTTC. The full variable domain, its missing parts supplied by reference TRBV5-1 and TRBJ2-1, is KAGVTQTPRYLIKTRGQQVTLSCSPISGHRSVSWYQQTPGQGLQFLFEYFSETQRNKGNFPGRFSGRQFSNSRSEMNVSTLELGDSALYLCASSLTGQSSYNEQFFGPGTRLTVL.

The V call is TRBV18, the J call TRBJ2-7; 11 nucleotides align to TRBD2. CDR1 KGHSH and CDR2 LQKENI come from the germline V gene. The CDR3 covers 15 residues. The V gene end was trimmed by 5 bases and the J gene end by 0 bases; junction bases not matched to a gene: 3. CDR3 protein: CASSEGLADSYEQYF. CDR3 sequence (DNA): TGTGCCAGCTCAGAGGGACTAGCGGACTCCTACGAGCAGTACTTC.

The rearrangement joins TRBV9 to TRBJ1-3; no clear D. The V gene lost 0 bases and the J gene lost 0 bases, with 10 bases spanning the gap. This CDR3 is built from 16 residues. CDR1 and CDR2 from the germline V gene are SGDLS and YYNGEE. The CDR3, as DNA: TGTGCCAGCAGCGTAGCGCCTGCACTCTCTGGAAACACCATATATTTT. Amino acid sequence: CASSVAPALSGNTIYF.

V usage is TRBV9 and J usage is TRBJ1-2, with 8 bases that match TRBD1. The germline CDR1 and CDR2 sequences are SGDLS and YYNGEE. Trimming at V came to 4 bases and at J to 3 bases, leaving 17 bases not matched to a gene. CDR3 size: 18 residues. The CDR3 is CASSPPTTGEGVDYGYTF. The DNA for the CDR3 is TGTGCCAGCAGCCCCCCTACGACAGGGGAGGGGGTAGACTATGGCTACACCTTC.

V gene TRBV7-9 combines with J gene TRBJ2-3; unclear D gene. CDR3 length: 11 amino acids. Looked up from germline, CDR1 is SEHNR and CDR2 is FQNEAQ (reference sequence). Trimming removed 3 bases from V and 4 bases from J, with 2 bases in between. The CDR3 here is CASSFSDTQYF. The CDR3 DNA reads TGTGCCAGCAGCTTCTCAGATACGCAGTATTTT.

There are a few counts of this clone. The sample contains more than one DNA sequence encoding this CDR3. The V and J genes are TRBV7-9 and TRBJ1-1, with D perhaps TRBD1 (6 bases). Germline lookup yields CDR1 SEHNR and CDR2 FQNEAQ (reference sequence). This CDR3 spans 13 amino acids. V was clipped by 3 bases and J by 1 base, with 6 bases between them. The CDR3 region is CASSLTGNTEAFF. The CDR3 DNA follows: TGTGCCAGCAGCTTGACAGGGAACACTGAAGCTTTCTTT.

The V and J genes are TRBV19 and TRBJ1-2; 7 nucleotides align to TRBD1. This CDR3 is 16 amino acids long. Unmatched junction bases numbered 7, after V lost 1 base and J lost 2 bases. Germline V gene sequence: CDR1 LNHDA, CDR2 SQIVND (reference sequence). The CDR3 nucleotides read TGTGCCAGTAGTATAGTTGGAGGGGGCAGGAACTATGGCTACACCTTC. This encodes CASSIVGGGRNYGYTF. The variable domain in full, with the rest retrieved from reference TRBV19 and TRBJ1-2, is DGGITQSPKYLFRKEGQNVTLSCEQNLNHDAMYWYRQDPGQGLRLIYYSQIVNDFQKGDIAEGYSVSREKKESFPLTVTSAQKNPTAFYLCASSIVGGGRNYGYTFGSGTRLTVV.

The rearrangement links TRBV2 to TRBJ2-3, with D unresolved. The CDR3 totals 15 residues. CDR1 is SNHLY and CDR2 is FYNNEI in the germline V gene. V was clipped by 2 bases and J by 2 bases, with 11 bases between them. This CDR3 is CASSESLEFTDTQYF. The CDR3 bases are TGTGCCAGCAGTGAATCCCTAGAGTTCACAGATACGCAGTATTTT.

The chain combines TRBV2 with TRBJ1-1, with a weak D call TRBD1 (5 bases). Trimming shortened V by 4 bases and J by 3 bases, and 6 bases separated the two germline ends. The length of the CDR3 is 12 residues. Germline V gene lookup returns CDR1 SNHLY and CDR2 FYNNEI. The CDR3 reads CASSAGDTEAFF. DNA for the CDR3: TGTGCCAGCAGTGCGGGGGACACTGAAGCTTTCTTT.

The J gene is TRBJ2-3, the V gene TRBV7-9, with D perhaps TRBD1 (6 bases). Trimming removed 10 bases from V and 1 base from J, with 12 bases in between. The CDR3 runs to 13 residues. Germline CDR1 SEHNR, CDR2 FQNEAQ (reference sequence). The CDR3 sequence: CATEGDGTDTQYF. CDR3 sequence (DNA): TGTGCCACCGAGGGGGACGGCACAGATACGCAGTATTTT.

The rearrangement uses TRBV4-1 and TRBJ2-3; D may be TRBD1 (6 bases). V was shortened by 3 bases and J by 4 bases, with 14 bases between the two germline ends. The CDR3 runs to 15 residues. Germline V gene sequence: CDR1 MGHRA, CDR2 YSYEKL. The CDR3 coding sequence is TGCGCCAGCAGCCAGGGACAAGGCTATCCAGATACGCAGTATTTT. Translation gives CASSQGQGYPDTQYF.

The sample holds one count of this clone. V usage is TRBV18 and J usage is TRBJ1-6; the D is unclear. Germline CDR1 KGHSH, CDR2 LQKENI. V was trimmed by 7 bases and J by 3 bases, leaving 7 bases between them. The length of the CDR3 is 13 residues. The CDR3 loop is CASFTDYNSPLHF. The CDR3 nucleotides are TGTGCCAGCTTCACTGACTATAATTCACCCCTCCACTTT.

CDR3 amino acids: CASSYGLDRGAEAFF. CDR3 coding DNA: TGTGCCAGCAGCTACGGACTCGACAGGGGGGCCGAAGCTTTCTTT. This chain joins TRBV6-5 and TRBJ1-1; 9 bases align to TRBD1. Germline V gene data show CDR1 as MNHEY and CDR2 as SVGAGI. The CDR3 has 15 residues. J was trimmed by 8 bases and V by 6 bases; bases with no gene match: 13.

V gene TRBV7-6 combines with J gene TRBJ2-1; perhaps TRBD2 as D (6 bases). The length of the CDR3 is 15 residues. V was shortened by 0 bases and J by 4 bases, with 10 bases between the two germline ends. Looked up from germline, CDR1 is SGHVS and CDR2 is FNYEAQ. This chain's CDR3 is CASSLAAAGYNEQFF. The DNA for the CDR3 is TGTGCCAGCAGCTTAGCGGCTGCGGGGTACAATGAGCAGTTCTTC. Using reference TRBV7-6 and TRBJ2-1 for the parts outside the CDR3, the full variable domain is GAGVSQSPRYKVTKRGQDVALRCDPISGHVSLYWYRQALGQGPEFLTYFNYEAQQDKSGLPNDRFSAERPEGSISTLTIQRTEQRDSAMYRCASSLAAAGYNEQFFGPGTRLTVL.

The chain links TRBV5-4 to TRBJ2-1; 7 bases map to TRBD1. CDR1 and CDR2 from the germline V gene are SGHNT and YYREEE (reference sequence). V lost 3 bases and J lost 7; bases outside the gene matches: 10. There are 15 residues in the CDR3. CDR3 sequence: CASSSYRGILNEQFF. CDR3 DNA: TGTGCCAGCAGCTCTTACAGGGGAATTTTAAATGAGCAGTTCTTC.

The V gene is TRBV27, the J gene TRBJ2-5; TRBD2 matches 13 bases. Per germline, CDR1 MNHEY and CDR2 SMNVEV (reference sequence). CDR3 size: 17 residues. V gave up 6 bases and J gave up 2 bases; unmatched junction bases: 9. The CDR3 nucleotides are TGTGCCAGCAGACCTACTAGCGGGAGGGCCGGGCAAGAGACCCAGTACTTC. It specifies CASRPTSGRAGQETQYF.

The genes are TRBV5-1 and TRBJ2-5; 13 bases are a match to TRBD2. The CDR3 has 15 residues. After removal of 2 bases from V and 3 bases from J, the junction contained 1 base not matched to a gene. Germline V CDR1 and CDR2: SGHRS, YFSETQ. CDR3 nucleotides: TGCGCCAGCAGCTTCGGACTAGCGGGAGAAGAGACCCAGTACTTC. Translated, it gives CASSFGLAGEETQYF.

The CDR3 DNA sequence: TGTGCCAGCAGCTTAGAGGCAGGGGGGCACACTGAAGCTTTCTTT. Amino acid sequence: CASSLEAGGHTEAFF. This sequence joins TRBV11-2 and TRBJ1-1, with TRBD1 matching over 7 bases. The CDR3 sequence is 15 residues long. V shed 0 bases, J shed 3 bases, and the junction held 4 bases outside the gene matches. Germline V lookup: CDR1 SGHAT, CDR2 FQNNGV.

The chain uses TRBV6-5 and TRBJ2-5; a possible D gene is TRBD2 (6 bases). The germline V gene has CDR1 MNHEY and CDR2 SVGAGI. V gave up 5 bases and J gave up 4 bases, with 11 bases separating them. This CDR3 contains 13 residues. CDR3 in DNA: TGTGCCAGCAGTCCGGCGGGATCAGAGACCCAGTACTTC. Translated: CASSPAGSETQYF.

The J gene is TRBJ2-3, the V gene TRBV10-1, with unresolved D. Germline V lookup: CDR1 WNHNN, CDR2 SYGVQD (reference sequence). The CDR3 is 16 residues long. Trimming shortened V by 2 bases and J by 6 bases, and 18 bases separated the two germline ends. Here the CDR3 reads CASSESWPPEPDTQYF. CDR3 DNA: TGCGCCAGCAGTGAGAGTTGGCCCCCCGAACCCGATACGCAGTATTTT.

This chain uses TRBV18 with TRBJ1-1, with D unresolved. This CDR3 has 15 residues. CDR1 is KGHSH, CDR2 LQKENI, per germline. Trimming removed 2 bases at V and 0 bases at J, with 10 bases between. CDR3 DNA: TGTGCCAGCTCACCAGAGAGGGTCCTGAACACTGAAGCTTTCTTT. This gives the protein CASSPERVLNTEAFF.

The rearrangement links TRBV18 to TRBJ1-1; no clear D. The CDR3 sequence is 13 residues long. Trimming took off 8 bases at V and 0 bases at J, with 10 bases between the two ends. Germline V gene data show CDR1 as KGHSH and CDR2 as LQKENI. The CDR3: CASRDNLNTEAFF. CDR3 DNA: TGTGCCAGCCGCGATAACCTGAACACTGAAGCTTTCTTT.

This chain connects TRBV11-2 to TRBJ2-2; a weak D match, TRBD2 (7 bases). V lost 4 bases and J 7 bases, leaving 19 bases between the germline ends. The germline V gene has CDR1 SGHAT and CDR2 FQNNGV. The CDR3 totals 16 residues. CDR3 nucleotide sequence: TGTGCCAGCAGCTCCCTGGAGGGGGGGCTTCGCGGGGAGCTGTTTTTT. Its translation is CASSSLEGGLRGELFF.

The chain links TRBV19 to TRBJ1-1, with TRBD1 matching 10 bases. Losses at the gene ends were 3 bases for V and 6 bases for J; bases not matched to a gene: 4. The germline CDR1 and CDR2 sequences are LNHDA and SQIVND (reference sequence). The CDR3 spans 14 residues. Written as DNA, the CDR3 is TGTGCCAGTAGTATGGGGGACAGGGGCTCTGAAGCTTTCTTT. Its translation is CASSMGDRGSEAFF.

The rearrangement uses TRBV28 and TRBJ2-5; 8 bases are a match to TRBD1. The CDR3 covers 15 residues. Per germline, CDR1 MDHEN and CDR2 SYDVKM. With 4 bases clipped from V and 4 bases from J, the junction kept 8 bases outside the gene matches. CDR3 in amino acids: CASSSNGQGTETQYF. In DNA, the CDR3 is TGTGCCAGCAGTTCAAACGGACAGGGAACAGAGACCCAGTACTTC.

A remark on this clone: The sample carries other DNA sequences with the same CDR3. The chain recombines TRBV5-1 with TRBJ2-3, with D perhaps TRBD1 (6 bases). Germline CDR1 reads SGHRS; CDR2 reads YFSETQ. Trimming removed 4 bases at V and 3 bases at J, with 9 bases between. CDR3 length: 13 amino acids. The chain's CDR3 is CASSGQGTDTQYF. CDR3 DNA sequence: TGCGCCAGCAGCGGCCAGGGGACAGATACGCAGTATTTT.

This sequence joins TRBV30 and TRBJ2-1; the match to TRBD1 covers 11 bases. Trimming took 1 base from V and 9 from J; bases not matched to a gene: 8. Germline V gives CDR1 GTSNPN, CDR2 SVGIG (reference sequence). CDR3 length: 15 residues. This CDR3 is CAWSALGQGAGEQFF. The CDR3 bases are TGTGCCTGGAGTGCTCTTGGACAGGGGGCTGGTGAGCAGTTCTTC.

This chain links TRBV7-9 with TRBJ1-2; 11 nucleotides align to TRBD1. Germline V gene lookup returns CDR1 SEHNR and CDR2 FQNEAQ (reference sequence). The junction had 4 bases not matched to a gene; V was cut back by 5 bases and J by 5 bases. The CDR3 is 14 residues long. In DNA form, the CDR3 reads TGTGCCAGCAGCGCCGGACAGGGGGCGTATGGCTACACCTTC. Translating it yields CASSAGQGAYGYTF.

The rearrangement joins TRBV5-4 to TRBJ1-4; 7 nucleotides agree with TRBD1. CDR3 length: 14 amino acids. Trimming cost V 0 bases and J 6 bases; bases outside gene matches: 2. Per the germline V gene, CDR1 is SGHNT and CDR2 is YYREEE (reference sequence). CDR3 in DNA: TGTGCCAGCAGCTTGGGAGGGGGCGATGAAAAACTGTTTTTT. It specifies CASSLGGGDEKLFF.

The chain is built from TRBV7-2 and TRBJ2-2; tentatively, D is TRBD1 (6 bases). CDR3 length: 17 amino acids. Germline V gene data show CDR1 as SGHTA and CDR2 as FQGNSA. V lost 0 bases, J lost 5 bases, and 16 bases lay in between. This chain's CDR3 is CASSLASLGAGTGELFF. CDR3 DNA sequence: TGTGCCAGCAGCTTAGCGAGCCTGGGGGCCGGGACCGGGGAGCTGTTTTTT. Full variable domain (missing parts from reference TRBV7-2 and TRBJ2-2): GAGVSQSPSNKVTEKGKDVELRCDPISGHTALYWYRQSLGQGLEFLIYFQGNSAPDKSGLPSDRFSAERTGGSVSTLTIQRTQQEDSAVYLCASSLASLGAGTGELFFGEGSRLTVL.